This entry lists 25 T cell receptor beta chains sequenced from one sample in a study of blood T cell repertoires in COVID-19. TCRdb's copy holds only in-frame clones and misses some; the assay was immunoSEQ multiplex PCR. The sample yields about 230,000 clones, approximately 85% seen once. Source material: peripheral blood. Receptors originate from a man in his forties with acute or convalescent COVID-19.

This chain connects TRBV6-5 to TRBJ1-2, with TRBD1 as a possible D gene (5 bases). From germline, CDR1 is MNHEY and CDR2 SVGAGI. This CDR3 is built from 13 residues. Trimming took 6 bases from V and 8 from J, leaving 16 bases between them. CDR3 amino acids: CASRRDGPSGYTF. Written as DNA, the CDR3 is TGTGCCAGCAGGCGGGACGGGCCGTCCGGCTACACCTTC.

Only one count was recorded for this clone. The gene calls are TRBV2 and TRBJ2-1; TRBD2 aligns across 16 bases. CDR3 length: 14 residues. Germline V CDR1 and CDR2: SNHLY, FYNNEI. V dropped 8 bases and J dropped 7; count of bases not matched to a gene: 2. The CDR3 sequence is CASWGLAGGNEQFF. The DNA for the CDR3 is TGTGCCAGCTGGGGACTAGCGGGGGGGAATGAGCAGTTCTTC. The complete variable domain, with remaining parts taken from reference TRBV2 and TRBJ2-1, reads EPEVTQTPSHQVTQMGQEVILRCVPISNHLYFYWYRQILGQKVEFLVSFYNNEISEKSEIFDDQFSVERPDGSNFTLKIRSTKLEDSAMYFCASWGLAGGNEQFFGPGTRLTVL.

This clone was seen a single time. The chain has TRBV2 and TRBJ2-3; tentatively, D is TRBD2 (6 bases). V lost 9 bases to trimming and J lost 2 bases, with 21 bases between them. This CDR3 has 16 amino acids. Germline V gene data show CDR1 as SNHLY and CDR2 as FYNNEI. The CDR3 DNA follows: TGTGCCAGTCTGAGGTCTGGGGGGATCAACACAGATACGCAGTATTTT. Translation gives CASLRSGGINTDTQYF.

This rearrangement joins TRBV19 to TRBJ1-2, with a tentative D call TRBD1 (6 bases). Germline CDR1 LNHDA, CDR2 SQIVND (reference sequence). Trimming removed 3 bases from V and 7 bases from J, with 18 bases in between. The CDR3 totals 15 residues. The CDR3 DNA is TGTGCCAGTAGTATCAGCAGGGGTTGGATGTTTGGCTACACCTTC. Protein sequence: CASSISRGWMFGYTF.

The V call is TRBV3-1 (or the pseudogene TRBV3-2), the J call TRBJ2-3; 10 nucleotides line up with TRBD2. V lost 6 bases to trimming and J lost 1 base; unmatched junction nucleotides: 10. The CDR3 has 17 residues. Germline values: CDR1 LGHDT, CDR2 YNNKEL (reference sequence). CDR3 nucleotide sequence: TGTGCCAGCAGTCCCGGTTCTAGCGGGGGCCGCACAGATACGCAGTATTTT. Translating it yields CASSPGSSGGRTDTQYF.

The chain is built from TRBV2 and TRBJ2-3; 10 nucleotides align to TRBD1. This CDR3 is 17 amino acids long. The junction had 10 bases not matched to a gene; V was cut back by 4 bases and J by 3 bases. Germline assignment: CDR1 SNHLY and CDR2 FYNNEI. The CDR3 reads CASSGRTGGIGTDTQYF. DNA of the CDR3: TGTGCCAGCAGTGGCCGGACAGGGGGAATAGGGACAGATACGCAGTATTTT.

There are a few counts of this clone. This chain joins TRBV5-4 and TRBJ1-2; TRBD1 aligns across 7 bases. Germline CDR1 and CDR2: SGHNT and YYREEE (reference sequence). CDR3 length: 13 amino acids. Trimming cost V 4 bases and J 2 bases; bases outside gene matches: 2. CDR3 bases: TGTGCCAGCAGCCGGACAGGAAACTATGGCTACACCTTC. Translating gives CASSRTGNYGYTF.

This clone has only a few counts. The chain links TRBV3-1 (or the pseudogene TRBV3-2) to TRBJ1-2; tentatively, D is TRBD1 (5 bases). CDR1 is LGHDT and CDR2 is YNNKEL in the germline V gene (reference sequence). This CDR3 comprises 15 residues. V lost 4 bases to trimming and J lost 7 bases, with 19 bases between them. CDR3 in amino acids: CASSPVVGGNVGYTF. DNA of the CDR3: TGTGCCAGCAGCCCTGTCGTGGGGGGTAACGTTGGCTACACCTTC.

The sample holds a few counts of this clone. The chain couples TRBV3-1 (or the pseudogene TRBV3-2) to TRBJ1-4; TRBD1 agrees at 8 bases. J lost 11 bases, V lost 3 bases, and 14 bases had no gene match. The CDR3 is 16 residues long. Germline V gene data show CDR1 as LGHDT and CDR2 as YNNKEL (reference sequence). CDR3 amino acids: CASSHPSDRGWEKLFF. The CDR3 DNA is TGTGCCAGCAGCCATCCTTCTGACAGGGGATGGGAGAAACTGTTTTTT.

V and J are TRBV6-5 and TRBJ2-1; 9 bases fit TRBD2. V dropped 4 bases and J dropped 5; count of bases not matched to a gene: 3. This CDR3 comprises 14 residues. Germline V CDR1 and CDR2: MNHEY, SVGAGI. The CDR3 bases are TGTGCCAGCAGTTTAAGCGGGGGGCACAATGAGCAGTTCTTC. This gives the protein CASSLSGGHNEQFF.

V is TRBV18 and J is TRBJ1-6; the match to TRBD1 covers 10 bases. The germline V gene has CDR1 KGHSH and CDR2 LQKENI. V gave up 3 bases and J gave up 8 bases; unmatched junction bases: 10. This CDR3 region has 17 residues. The DNA for the CDR3 is TGTGCCAGCTCACCTTATATCCGGGACAGGGGAGATTCACCCCTCCACTTT. Translation: CASSPYIRDRGDSPLHF.

The rearrangement uses TRBV7-8 and TRBJ1-2; 8 bases are a match to TRBD1. Germline-derived CDR1 and CDR2 are SGHVS and FQNEAQ. V gave up 1 base and J gave up 4 bases; unmatched junction bases: 11. The CDR3 spans 17 residues. In DNA, the CDR3 is TGTGCCAGCAGCTTAGATAGGGTACAGGGGGTTTCCTATGGCTACACCTTC. This gives the protein CASSLDRVQGVSYGYTF.

This chain connects TRBV19 to TRBJ1-2; D unclear. Germline V CDR1 and CDR2: LNHDA, SQIVND (reference sequence). The V gene lost 5 bases and the J gene lost 7 bases, with 20 bases spanning the gap. The CDR3 runs 15 residues. CDR3 loop: CASSRSVRELRGYTF. In DNA, the CDR3 is TGTGCCAGTAGTCGTTCTGTTAGGGAGTTACGTGGCTACACCTTC. Full variable domain (missing parts from reference TRBV19 and TRBJ1-2): DGGITQSPKYLFRKEGQNVTLSCEQNLNHDAMYWYRQDPGQGLRLIYYSQIVNDFQKGDIAEGYSVSREKKESFPLTVTSAQKNPTAFYLCASSRSVRELRGYTFGSGTRLTVV.

The V gene is TRBV12-3 or TRBV12-4, the J gene TRBJ1-3; D gene uncertain. Deletions cut 2 bases from V and 8 bases from J, with 10 bases between. The CDR3 is 13 residues long. The CDR3 is CASSLMRSYTIYF. As DNA, the CDR3 is TGTGCCAGCAGTTTAATGAGGAGCTACACCATATATTTT.

The rearrangement joins TRBV30 to TRBJ2-3; D unclear. CDR1 and CDR2 (germline): GTSNPN, SVGIG (reference sequence). Trimming removed 1 base at V and 4 bases at J, with 9 bases between. The CDR3 is made up of 13 amino acids. DNA of the CDR3: TGTGCCTGGAGTGGGGCGTCAGCAGATACGCAGTATTTT. Translation: CAWSGASADTQYF. The complete variable domain, with remaining parts taken from reference TRBV30 and TRBJ2-3, reads SQTIHQWPATLVQPVGSPLSLECTVEGTSNPNLYWYRQAAGRGLQLLFYSVGIGQISSEVPQNLSASRPQDRQFILSSKKLLLSDSGFYLCAWSGASADTQYFGPGTRLTVL.

About this clone: Other nucleotide sequences from this sample produce the same CDR3. The chain couples TRBV4-1 to TRBJ2-7; D is possibly TRBD2 (6 bases). This CDR3 contains 14 residues. Germline CDR1 reads MGHRA; CDR2 reads YSYEKL. Trimming took off 0 bases at V and 2 bases at J, with 8 bases between the two ends. CDR3 amino acids: CASSQDRGTYEQYF. DNA for the CDR3: TGCGCCAGCAGCCAAGATCGCGGGACCTACGAGCAGTACTTC.

The CDR3 region has the DNA TGTGCCAGAAATCCCGAGGCACATTACTACGAGCAGTACTTC. Protein sequence: CARNPEAHYYEQYF. V usage is TRBV11-3 and J usage is TRBJ2-7, with D hard to call. The CDR3 is 14 residues long. Germline V gene sequence: CDR1 SGHNT, CDR2 YENEEA. Between the trimmed V and J ends, which lost 9 bases and 3 bases, there was a span of 18 bases. The whole variable domain, remainder taken from reference TRBV11-3 and TRBJ2-7, is EAGVVQSPRYKIIEKKQPVAFWCNPISGHNTLYWYLQNLGQGPELLIRYENEEAVDDSQLPKDRFSAERLKGVDSTLKIQPAELGDSAVYLCARNPEAHYYEQYFGPGTRLTVT.

Comment on this clone: The germline gene is not matched at one end of the junction; a read error may be the cause. This chain links TRBV9 with TRBJ2-1; tentatively, D is TRBD2 (6 bases). Per the germline V gene, CDR1 is SGDLS and CDR2 is YYNGEE. The CDR3 runs 13 residues. CDR3 nucleotides: TGTGCCAGCAGCCACGGGGGAGCGATTGAGCAGCTCTTC. This codes for CASSHGGAIEQLF.

The sample holds a few counts of this clone. The V and J genes are TRBV5-6 and TRBJ1-2; D uncertain. Germline CDR1 and CDR2: SGHDT and YYEEEE. V was trimmed by 0 bases and J by 3 bases, leaving 9 bases between them. This CDR3 region has 14 residues. CDR3 nucleotides: TGTGCCAGCAGCTTGGGGGCAGAGTACTATGGCTACACCTTC. The encoded protein is CASSLGAEYYGYTF.

DNA of the CDR3: TGTGCCAGCAGTTATCAGGGAAACACTGAAGCTTTCTTT. Its protein is CASSYQGNTEAFF. V is TRBV6-5 and J is TRBJ1-1, with TRBD1 as a possible D gene (5 bases). The germline V gene has CDR1 MNHEY and CDR2 SVGAGI. Trimming took off 3 bases at V and 2 bases at J, with 7 bases between the two ends. The CDR3 loop spans 13 amino acids.

The chain has TRBV7-3 and TRBJ2-3; D is unclear. The length of the CDR3 is 12 residues. Trimming took 5 bases from V and 11 from J, leaving 14 bases between them. CDR1 is SGHTA, CDR2 FQGTGA, per germline. CDR3 region: CASSLQSGRQYF. In DNA, the CDR3 is TGTGCCAGCAGCCTACAATCTGGGCGGCAGTATTTT.

The chain employs TRBV9 and TRBJ2-7; TRBD2 matches 11 bases. Germline V CDR1 and CDR2: SGDLS, YYNGEE. The CDR3 is 14 residues long. Trimming removed 4 bases from V and 4 bases from J; junction bases left unmatched: 4. The CDR3 sequence is CASSPRLAGYEQYF. The DNA of the CDR3 is TGTGCCAGCAGCCCAAGACTAGCGGGGTACGAGCAGTACTTC.

The chain is built from TRBV18 and TRBJ1-4, with a weak D call TRBD1 (6 bases). V shed 5 bases and J shed 7 bases, with 14 bases lying between them. The CDR3 is 14 residues long. Germline-derived CDR1 and CDR2 are KGHSH and LQKENI. CDR3 bases: TGTGCCAGCTCATACAGGGAAACAGGTGAAAAACTGTTTTTT. This gives the protein CASSYRETGEKLFF. The whole variable domain, filled in from reference TRBV18 and TRBJ1-4, reads NAGVMQNPRHLVRRRGQEARLRCSPMKGHSHVYWYRQLPEEGLKFMVYLQKENIIDESGMPKERFSAEFPKEGPSILRIQQVVRGDSAAYFCASSYRETGEKLFFGSGTQLSVL.

For this clone: Other DNA sequences in this sample translate to the same CDR3. The J gene is TRBJ1-6, the V gene TRBV5-5; 9 positions match TRBD1. V was clipped by 3 bases and J by 7 bases; unmatched bases: 2. The CDR3 is 14 residues long. Germline V CDR1 and CDR2: SGHKS, YYEKEE (reference sequence). The DNA for the CDR3 is TGTGCCAGCAGCTCGGACAGGGGAAATTCACCCCTCCACTTT. Its protein product is CASSSDRGNSPLHF.

This chain links TRBV5-4 with TRBJ1-4; D possibly corresponds to TRBD1 (6 bases). V lost 3 bases, J lost 1 base, and 10 bases lay in between. CDR1 SGHNT and CDR2 YYREEE come from the germline V gene (reference sequence). The CDR3 has 15 amino acids. The CDR3 protein is CASSYLTGTNEKLFF. In nucleotides, the CDR3 is TGTGCCAGCAGCTACTTGACAGGAACTAATGAAAAACTGTTTTTT. Complete variable domain (other parts from reference TRBV5-4 and TRBJ1-4): ETGVTQSPTHLIKTRGQQVTLRCSSQSGHNTVSWYQQALGQGPQFIFQYYREEENGRGNFPPRFSGLQFPNYSSELNVNALELDDSALYLCASSYLTGTNEKLFFGSGTQLSVL.